This T cell receptor beta chain is from a study of blood T cell repertoires in COVID-19 (dated by TCRdb to 2018 to 2021). Regarding the research as a whole: Samples from collaborators originated in the United States, Italy and Spain and spanned both the acute and convalescent phases of COVID-19. The prospective study material was composed of cDNA or gDNA derived from T cells, B-cell-depleted T cells, or PBMCs. Deeply sampled blood TCRbeta repertoires from subjects exposed to, actively infected with, or recovered from COVID-19 were included in the dataset. The repertoires were released in a freely available public database meant as a resource for research on the immune response to SARS-CoV-2. The samples were drawn from two sources: the first 160 participants of the ongoing ImmuneRACE study, and 1,000 to 1,500 subjects contributed by 6 global collaborators. Sample metadata almost always included a de-identified subject ID, COVID-19 status, age in years and sex. Where HLA class I and class II types were available, the types were taken from metadata supplied by the sample provider, not from assay-based typing.

What the work shows at the level of the full study, not this receptor alone: The quantity of clinical and demographic metadata differed by source and by participant and was supplied without curation.

TCRbeta CDR3 regions were amplified from genomic DNA using the immunoSEQ Assay, a bias-controlled multiplex PCR. The source study handled its data this way. The number of nucleated cells in each sample was estimated by amplification of reference gene primers within the assay. Sequence reads were collapsed and filtered to measure the absolute abundance of every unique TCRbeta CDR3 rearrangement. For each sample, productive Simpson clonality was calculated as the square root of Simpson's diversity index over productive rearrangements. This immuneACCESS table, as held by TCRdb, lists in-frame sequences with V and J called but not all clones. Of the missing ones, under half trace to an unresolved V gene in checked studies; the others have no known cause. V and J calls and clone size follow that table, whereas D and trimming were derived from the DNA. For this sample there are approximately 88,000 clones; about 74% appear just once. The top ten clones comprise about half of the sample.

Remarks on this clone: What this receptor recognizes is not known. Per-base quality was not reported, and no clone a single base away is much larger than it.

Whole blood was collected in K2EDTA tubes by collaborating institutions according to the institutions' own protocols. For TCRbeta analysis, collaborators shipped samples as frozen whole blood, isolated PBMCs, or DNA extracted from either of those sample types. Measured from the cysteine to the phenylalanine, the CDR3 is 15 residues long. The only DNA kept is the CDR3, 45 bases in frame from the first base. Between the V and J ends, shortened by 3 bases and 3 bases respectively, the junction contains 13 bases. The germline V gene specifies SGHDT as CDR1 and YYEEEE as CDR2. The rearranged chain carries TRBV5-6 and TRBJ2-4; TRBD1 is perhaps the D gene, given 5 matching bases. Sequencing input: peripheral blood. The TCR was taken from a human donor in a cohort sampled during active COVID-19. In nucleotides, the sequence is TGTGCCAGCAGCTCTATTCAGGGTGACAAAAACATTCAGTACTTC. It translates as CASSSIQGDKNIQYF. Full variable domain (CDR3 extended with the reference TRBV5-6 and TRBJ2-4 proteins): DAGVTQSPTHLIKTRGQQVTLRCSPKSGHDTVSWYQQALGQGPQFIFQYYEEEERQRGNFPDRFSGHQFPNYSSELNVNALLLGDSALYLCASSSIQGDKNIQYFGAGTRLSVL.